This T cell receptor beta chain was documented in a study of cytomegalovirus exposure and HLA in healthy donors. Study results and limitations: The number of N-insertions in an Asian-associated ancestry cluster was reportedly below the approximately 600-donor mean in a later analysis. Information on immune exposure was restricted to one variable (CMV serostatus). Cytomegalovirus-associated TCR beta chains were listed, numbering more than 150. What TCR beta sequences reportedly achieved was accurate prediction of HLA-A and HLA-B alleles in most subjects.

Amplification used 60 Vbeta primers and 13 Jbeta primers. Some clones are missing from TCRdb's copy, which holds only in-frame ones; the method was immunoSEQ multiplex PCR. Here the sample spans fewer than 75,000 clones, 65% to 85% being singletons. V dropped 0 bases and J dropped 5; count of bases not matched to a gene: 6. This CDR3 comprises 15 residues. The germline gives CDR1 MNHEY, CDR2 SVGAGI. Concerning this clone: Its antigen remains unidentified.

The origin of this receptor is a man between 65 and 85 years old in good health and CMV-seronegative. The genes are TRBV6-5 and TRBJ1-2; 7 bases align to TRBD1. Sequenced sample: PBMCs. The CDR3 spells CASSYSDREEYGYTF. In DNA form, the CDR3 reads TGTGCCAGCAGTTACTCCGACAGGGAAGAATATGGCTACACCTTC.